This TCR beta chain was captured by sequencing in a study of monozygotic twins with inflammatory bowel disease. TCRdb re-called the 5' RACE reads; every CDR3 protein appears as one record, without DNA. The data show under 200,000 distinct CDR3 sequences, and the top ten clones hold around 2.8%. This CDR3 contains 15 residues. CDR1 and CDR2 (germline): LGHDT, YNNKEL (reference sequence). J is TRBJ1-1 and V is TRBV3-1. Sequences were obtained from blood. The TCR originated in a human donor with ulcerative colitis or Crohn's disease, or a healthy co-twin of an affected twin (not recorded which). CDR3 amino acids: CASSQDMVRNTEAFF.